These 13 T cell receptor beta chains originate from one sample sequenced in a study of cytomegalovirus exposure and HLA in healthy donors. The PCR had 60 Vbeta and 13 Jbeta primers. This table comes from immunoSEQ multiplex PCR, and its TCRdb copy is limited to in-frame clones, with some not included. The table includes about 170,000 clones, over 75% detected once. The sample comprised PBMCs. These receptors were collected from a female donor in good health and CMV-seronegative.

The chain is built from TRBV9 and TRBJ1-2; 8 positions agree with TRBD1. Germline V gene lookup returns CDR1 SGDLS and CDR2 YYNGEE. This CDR3 region has 15 residues. Unmatched junction bases numbered 2, after V lost 1 base and J lost 0 bases. The CDR3 sequence: CASSVYRGSNYGYTF. The CDR3 coding sequence is TGTGCCAGCAGCGTATACAGGGGGTCTAACTATGGCTACACCTTC.

This clone was detected a few times. The chain is built from TRBV5-1 and TRBJ2-7; 9 nucleotides agree with TRBD2. The CDR3 totals 17 residues. In germline, CDR1 is SGHRS, CDR2 YFSETQ. After removal of 4 bases from V and 7 bases from J, the junction contained 18 bases not matched to a gene. The CDR3 is CASSGSGGLSGGQEQYF. Here the CDR3 DNA reads TGCGCCAGCAGCGGCAGCGGGGGTCTTAGCGGGGGTCAAGAGCAGTACTTC.

This clone was picked up a small number of times. V is TRBV4-3 and J is TRBJ2-7; 7 bases align to TRBD2. The CDR3 runs 15 residues. Per germline, CDR1 LGHNA and CDR2 YSLEER. V lost 1 base, J lost 3 bases, and 6 bases stayed unmatched. The CDR3 DNA sequence: TGCGCCAGCAGCCAAGCGACTAGCAGATTCTACGAGCAGTACTTC. It specifies CASSQATSRFYEQYF.

Here the CDR3 DNA reads TGTGCCAGCAGCTTACGCGGGAGAGCCGTCGATGAGCAGTTCTTC. This translates into CASSLRGRAVDEQFF. The chain is built from TRBV7-2 and TRBJ2-1, with 7 bases fitting TRBD2. CDR3 length: 15 amino acids. Germline V gene sequence: CDR1 SGHTA, CDR2 FQGNSA. V trimming: 2 bases; J trimming: 8 bases; junction bases outside the gene matches: 9.

The chain is built from TRBV18 and TRBJ1-5; 11 nucleotides line up with TRBD1. The CDR3 extends over 16 amino acids. CDR1 and CDR2 (germline): KGHSH, LQKENI. V lost 3 bases to trimming and J lost 7 bases; unmatched junction nucleotides: 8. The CDR3 coding sequence is TGTGCCAGCTCACCTGGGACAGGGGGATCTGGGCAGCCCCAGCATTTT. It specifies CASSPGTGGSGQPQHF. Complete variable domain (other parts from reference TRBV18 and TRBJ1-5): NAGVMQNPRHLVRRRGQEARLRCSPMKGHSHVYWYRQLPEEGLKFMVYLQKENIIDESGMPKERFSAEFPKEGPSILRIQQVVRGDSAAYFCASSPGTGGSGQPQHFGDGTRLSIL.

The CDR3 DNA sequence: TGCGCCAGCAGTCCCGTTATCATGGGACAGGGCAGGGAGACCCAGTACTTC. Translation: CASSPVIMGQGRETQYF. The chain links TRBV10-1 to TRBJ2-5, with TRBD1 identical over 9 bases. The trim removed 5 bases at V and 5 bases at J, leaving 15 bases unmatched. The CDR3 sequence is 17 residues long. From germline, CDR1 is WNHNN and CDR2 SYGVQD (reference sequence).

Written as DNA, the CDR3 is TGTGCCTGGAGTTTCCGGGACAGGGATTACTATGGCTACACCTTC. Its protein product is CAWSFRDRDYYGYTF. The chain is built from TRBV30 and TRBJ1-2; TRBD1 matches 9 bases. The CDR3 is 15 residues long. The V segment lost 2 bases and the J segment 3 bases; nucleotides outside the gene matches: 7. In germline, CDR1 is GTSNPN, CDR2 SVGIG (reference sequence).

The chain has TRBV6-5 and TRBJ1-2, with 7 positions matching TRBD1. V lost 2 bases, J lost 7 bases, and 13 bases stayed unmatched. Germline loops: CDR1 MNHEY, CDR2 SVGAGI. There are 16 residues in the CDR3. CDR3 loop: CASSYGKGLRGPGYTF. CDR3 in DNA: TGTGCCAGCAGTTACGGGAAGGGGCTAAGGGGGCCTGGCTACACCTTC.

The V gene is TRBV28, the J gene TRBJ2-1; D unresolved. Germline CDR1 and CDR2: MDHEN and SYDVKM. This CDR3 region has 11 residues. V was cut by 6 bases and J by 4 bases, with 4 bases left in between. As DNA, the CDR3 is TGTGCCAGCAGCCTTTACAATGAGCAGTTCTTC. Its protein product is CASSLYNEQFF.

Only one count was recorded for this clone. The chain joins TRBV7-6 to TRBJ2-3, with TRBD2 matching over 12 bases. In germline, CDR1 is SGHVS, CDR2 FNYEAQ. V was pared by 5 bases and J by 2 bases, with 8 bases of the junction left unmatched. The CDR3 is made up of 17 amino acids. The CDR3 sequence is CASSPGTSGLFTDTQYF. For the CDR3, the DNA is TGTGCCAGCAGCCCCGGGACTAGCGGGCTCTTCACAGATACGCAGTATTTT.

This clone has just one count. The V and J genes are TRBV6-1 and TRBJ2-7; perhaps TRBD2 as D (6 bases). This CDR3 comprises 15 residues. The germline gives CDR1 MNHNS, CDR2 SASEGT. V shed 2 bases and J shed 1 base, with 12 bases lying between them. The CDR3 DNA reads as TGTGCCAGCAGTGAACCGACCGGGGGATCCTACGAGCAGTACTTC. Protein sequence: CASSEPTGGSYEQYF.

The chain combines TRBV4-1 with TRBJ2-7; weak D call: TRBD2 (6 bases). From germline, CDR1 is MGHRA and CDR2 YSYEKL. This CDR3 comprises 15 residues. Trimming shortened V by 1 base and J by 3 bases, and 13 bases separated the two germline ends. CDR3 sequence reads: CASSQAGTGDYEQYF. The CDR3 DNA sequence: TGCGCCAGCAGCCAAGCCGGGACGGGGGACTACGAGCAGTACTTC.

The CDR3 sequence is CASSIGRGLADLKHEQFF. In DNA, the CDR3 is TGTGCCAGTAGTATAGGCCGAGGACTAGCGGACCTTAAACATGAGCAGTTCTTC. The chain carries TRBV19 and TRBJ2-1, with 10 bases fitting TRBD2. This CDR3 has 18 residues. Germline V lookup: CDR1 LNHDA, CDR2 SQIVND (reference sequence). Trimming took 1 base from V and 8 from J; bases not matched to a gene: 14.